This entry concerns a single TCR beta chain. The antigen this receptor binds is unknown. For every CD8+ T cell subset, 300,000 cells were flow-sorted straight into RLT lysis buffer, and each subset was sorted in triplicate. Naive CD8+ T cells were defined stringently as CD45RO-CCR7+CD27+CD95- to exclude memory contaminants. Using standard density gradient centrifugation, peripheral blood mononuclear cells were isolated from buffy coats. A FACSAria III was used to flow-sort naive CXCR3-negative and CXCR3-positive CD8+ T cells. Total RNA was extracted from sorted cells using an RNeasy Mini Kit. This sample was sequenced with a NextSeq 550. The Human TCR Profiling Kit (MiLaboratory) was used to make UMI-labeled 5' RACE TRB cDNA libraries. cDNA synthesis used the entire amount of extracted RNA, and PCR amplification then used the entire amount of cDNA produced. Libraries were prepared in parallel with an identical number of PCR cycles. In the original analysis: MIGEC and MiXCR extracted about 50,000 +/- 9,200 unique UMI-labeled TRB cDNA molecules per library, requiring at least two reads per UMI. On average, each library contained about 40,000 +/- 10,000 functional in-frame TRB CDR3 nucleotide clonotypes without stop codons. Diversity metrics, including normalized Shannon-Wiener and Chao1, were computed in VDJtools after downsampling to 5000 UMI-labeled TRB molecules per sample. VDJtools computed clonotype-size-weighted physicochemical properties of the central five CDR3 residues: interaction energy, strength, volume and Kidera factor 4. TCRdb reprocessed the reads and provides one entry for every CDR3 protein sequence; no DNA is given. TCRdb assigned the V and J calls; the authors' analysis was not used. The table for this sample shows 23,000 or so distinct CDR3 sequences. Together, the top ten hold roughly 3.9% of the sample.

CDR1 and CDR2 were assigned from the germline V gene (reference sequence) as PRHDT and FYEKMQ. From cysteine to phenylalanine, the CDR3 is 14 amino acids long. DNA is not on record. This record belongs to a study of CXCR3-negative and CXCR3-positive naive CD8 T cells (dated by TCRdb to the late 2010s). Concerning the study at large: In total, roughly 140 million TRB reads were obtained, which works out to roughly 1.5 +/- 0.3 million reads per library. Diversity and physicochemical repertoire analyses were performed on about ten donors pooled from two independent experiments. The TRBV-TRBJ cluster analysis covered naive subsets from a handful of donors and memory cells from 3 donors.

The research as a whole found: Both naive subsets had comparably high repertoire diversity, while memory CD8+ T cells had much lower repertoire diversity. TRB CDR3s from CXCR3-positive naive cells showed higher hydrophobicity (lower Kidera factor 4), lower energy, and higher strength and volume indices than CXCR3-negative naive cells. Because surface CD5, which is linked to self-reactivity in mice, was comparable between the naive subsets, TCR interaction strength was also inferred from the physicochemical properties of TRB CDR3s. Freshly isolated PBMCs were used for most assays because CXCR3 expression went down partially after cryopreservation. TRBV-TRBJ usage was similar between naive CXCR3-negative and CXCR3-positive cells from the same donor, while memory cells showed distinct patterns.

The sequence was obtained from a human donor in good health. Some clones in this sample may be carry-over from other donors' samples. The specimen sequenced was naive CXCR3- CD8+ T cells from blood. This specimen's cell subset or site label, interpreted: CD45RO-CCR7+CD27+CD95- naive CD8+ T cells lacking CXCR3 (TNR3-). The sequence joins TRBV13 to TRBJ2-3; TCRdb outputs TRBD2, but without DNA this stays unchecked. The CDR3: CASSLTPPPDTQYF.